The T cell receptor (beta chain) under discussion was sequenced for a study of OX40 agonist ivuxolimab in advanced cancers. About the study: Patients with prior anti-PD-1, anti-PD-L1 or anti-CTLA-4 therapy were eligible; 35% to 50% had some.

Autoimmune disease history or systemic immunosuppression was exclusionary. Germline V gives CDR1 MNHEY, CDR2 SMNVEV (reference sequence). V gave up 6 bases and J gave up 1 base, with 12 bases separating them. The CDR3 is made up of 15 amino acids. Sequencing was performed with immunoSEQ multiplex PCR; in TCRdb, only in-frame clones are kept and a portion is missing. The table records fewer than 85,000 clones, more than 90% of them present only once. This specimen consisted of CD4+ or CD8+ T cells sorted from blood, obtained in a trial of the OX40 agonist ivuxolimab. The sequence was obtained from an adult with an advanced solid tumor such as melanoma, head and neck, liver or kidney cancer. The gene calls are TRBV27 and TRBJ1-4; the D gene is possibly TRBD1 (6 bases). The CDR3 nucleotides are TGTGCCAGCAGGGGTCCGGGACAAACTAATGAAAAACTGTTTTTT. Its protein is CASRGPGQTNEKLFF.